The 15 T cell receptor beta chains below come from one sample, sequenced in a study of blood T cells in healthy people across ages. It was with a sample-barcoded 5' primer and a J-beta primer mix that a second PCR of roughly 6 to 12 cycles was run. TCRdb re-derived calls from the 5' RACE reads in MiXCR, one entry per CDR3 protein. The sample holds fewer than 1.5 million distinct CDR3 sequences, around two fifths seen once. Sequencing input: blood. These receptor sequences come from a woman under 30 in good health.

This clonotype was counted between two and nine times. This chain connects TRBV18 to TRBJ2-6; D gene ambiguous. This CDR3 comprises 14 residues. Germline V gene data show CDR1 as KGHSH and CDR2 as LQKENI. Trimming left V 4 bases short and J 2 bases short, with 6 bases between. The CDR3 nucleotides read TGTGCCAGCTCACTCCAAACTGGGGCCAACGTCCTGACTTTC. Amino acid sequence: CASSLQTGANVLTF.

This chain links TRBV6-1 with TRBJ2-7; 8 bases align to TRBD2. CDR3 size: 15 residues. In germline, CDR1 is MNHNS, CDR2 SASEGT. V was clipped by 1 base and J by 6 bases; unmatched bases: 8. The CDR3 nucleotides are TGTGCCAGCAGTGAAGTAACCGCCCTAGCGGGCGAGCAGTACTTC. It codes for CASSEVTALAGEQYF.

This chain uses TRBV28 with TRBJ2-7; TRBD2 agrees at 8 bases. After removal of 4 bases from V and 7 bases from J, the junction contained 15 bases not matched to a gene. This CDR3 is built from 16 residues. The germline V gene encodes CDR1 MDHEN and CDR2 SYDVKM. The chain's CDR3 is CASSSPGGAQGNEQYF. The CDR3 nucleotides read TGTGCCAGCAGTTCACCCGGGGGGGCCCAGGGGAATGAGCAGTACTTC.

The gene calls are TRBV2 and TRBJ2-1, with TRBD1 matching over 9 bases. CDR1 SNHLY and CDR2 FYNNEI come from the germline V gene. This CDR3 has 18 residues. Trimming removed 4 bases from V and 7 bases from J; junction bases left unmatched: 17. The CDR3 bases are TGTGCCAGCAGTGCTCCCCCCCCCGGGACAGGGACAGGGAATGAGCAGTTCTTC. Its translation is CASSAPPPGTGTGNEQFF.

The rearrangement links TRBV6-6 to TRBJ2-1; 9 nucleotides match TRBD2. V lost 2 bases and J lost 7; bases outside the gene matches: 6. Germline loops: CDR1 MNHNY, CDR2 SVGAGI (reference sequence). The CDR3 length is 15 residues. CDR3 coding DNA: TGTGCCAGCAGTTACCCCGGGACTAGCAGGAATGAGCAGTTCTTC. This sequence encodes CASSYPGTSRNEQFF.

CDR3 in amino acids: CASSEDRPRWRGDEQYF. In DNA, the CDR3 is TGTGCCAGCAGTGAGGACAGGCCCCGATGGCGGGGGGATGAGCAGTACTTC. The chain recombines TRBV12-3 or TRBV12-4 with TRBJ2-5; D is perhaps TRBD2 (8 bases). The CDR3 covers 17 residues. The V and J ends lost 5 bases and 11 bases respectively, with 30 bases between them.

This clonotype came up a few times. The chain carries TRBV4-1 and TRBJ1-1; D possibly corresponds to TRBD1 (5 bases). In germline, CDR1 is MGHRA, CDR2 YSYEKL. V lost 1 base and J 3 bases, leaving 12 bases between the germline ends. The CDR3 runs to 15 residues. The CDR3 loop reads CASSQGTEGHTEAFF. In nucleotides, the CDR3 is TGCGCCAGCAGCCAAGGAACCGAGGGGCACACTGAAGCTTTCTTT.

CDR3 coding DNA: TGTGCCAGCAGTTTATTGGGGGGCCCAGATACGCAGTATTTT. This sequence encodes CASSLLGGPDTQYF. The chain is built from TRBV12-3 or TRBV12-4 and TRBJ2-3; D is tentatively TRBD1 or TRBD2 (6 bases each). The germline V and J ends were trimmed by 2 bases and 4 bases, with 10 bases remaining between them. This CDR3 comprises 14 residues.

The chain employs TRBV25-1 and TRBJ2-3; the D gene could be TRBD1 or TRBD2 (5 bases each). This CDR3 is 17 amino acids long. Germline CDR1 and CDR2: MGHDK and SYGVNS. V was trimmed by 1 base and J by 0 bases, leaving 14 bases between them. The CDR3 DNA sequence: TGTGCCAGCAGTGAATTAGGGGTAGCGCCCAGCACAGATACGCAGTATTTT. Amino acids: CASSELGVAPSTDTQYF.

The chain couples TRBV15 to TRBJ1-2, with TRBD1 matching 8 bases. The CDR3 spans 14 residues. The V segment lost 4 bases and the J segment 6 bases; nucleotides outside the gene matches: 7. The germline V gene has CDR1 LNHNV and CDR2 YYDKDF (reference sequence). The CDR3 sequence is CATSTTGVRHGYTF. The CDR3 nucleotides read TGTGCCACCAGCACGACAGGGGTCAGGCATGGCTACACCTTC.

The gene calls are TRBV24-1 and TRBJ2-1; D may be TRBD2 (6 bases). The CDR3 sequence is 15 residues long. CDR1 and CDR2 from the germline V gene are KGHDR and SFDVKD. V was clipped by 7 bases and J by 8 bases, with 20 bases between them. CDR3 DNA: TGTGCCACCAGGGAGGGACCCAGAGAAAACGATGAGCAGTTCTTC. Its translation is CATREGPRENDEQFF.

The chain joins TRBV13 to TRBJ2-1; 10 nucleotides line up with TRBD2. Germline loops: CDR1 PRHDT, CDR2 FYEKMQ (reference sequence). The CDR3 consists of 15 residues. With V trimmed by 6 bases and J by 6 bases, 8 bases remained unmatched. CDR3 sequence (DNA): TGTGCCAGCAGGGAAGCGGGAGGGGATTTCAATGAGCAGTTCTTC. Residues: CASREAGGDFNEQFF.

At least ten counts were recorded for this clonotype. The chain combines TRBV4-1 with TRBJ2-3; no reliable D call. Germline V gene data show CDR1 as MGHRA and CDR2 as YSYEKL. V was cut by 4 bases and J by 6 bases, with 11 bases left in between. The CDR3 sequence is 13 residues long. The CDR3 DNA reads as TGCGCCAGCAGCCGAGAGATCCCGGATACGCAGTATTTT. Translation: CASSREIPDTQYF.

This clonotype has just a few counts. The chain recombines TRBV7-9 with TRBJ2-2; D gene ambiguous. V was shortened by 3 bases and J by 0 bases, with 11 bases between the two germline ends. The CDR3 spans 16 residues. Germline V lookup: CDR1 SEHNR, CDR2 FQNEAQ (reference sequence). CDR3 region: CASSFHAAANTGELFF. The CDR3 coding sequence is TGTGCCAGCAGCTTTCATGCAGCCGCGAACACCGGGGAGCTGTTTTTT.

The chain combines TRBV14 with TRBJ2-3; TRBD2 matches at 9 bases. CDR1 is SGHDN and CDR2 is FVKESK in the germline V gene. Unmatched junction bases numbered 13, after V lost 4 bases and J lost 5 bases. This CDR3 spans 17 amino acids. CDR3 bases: TGTGCCAGCAGCCGAGATTACCTAGCGGGAATCGAAGATACGCAGTATTTT. Translating it yields CASSRDYLAGIEDTQYF.